Reported below is one TCR beta chain. Its target antigen remains unknown. Per-nucleotide qualities are absent, and no much larger clonotype sits a single base away. The cohort was made up of about 670 healthy bone marrow donors. Cohort members were all nominally healthy when sampled, although unrecorded immune exposures were likely present. The donor tested CMV seronegative and was one of the 352 seronegative cohort members. Each donor provided a peripheral blood sample, and peripheral blood mononuclear cells were used for TCR beta sequencing. Genomic DNA extraction from the blood cell samples was performed with the Qiagen DNeasy Blood Extraction Kit. The sample originates from a study of cytomegalovirus exposure and HLA in healthy donors (dated 2017 in TCRdb). General notes on the study: In an earlier analysis of several hundred of the donors, 276 Gb of sequence data and approximately 100 million unique TCR beta sequences from about 179 million T cells were reported. A separate validation cohort of over 95 different subjects was used in addition to the roughly 670-subject first cohort. In a later genetic analysis, genome-wide SNP genotypes for about 55% of the roughly 670 donors were used, and that subset was treated as a discovery cohort. In an earlier analysis of a few hundred of the donors, high-throughput TCR beta sequencing was used to judge whether each TCR beta V gene segment behaved as functional or pseudogenic. A handful of DR-DQ haplotypes were handled as single units for association and clustering because linkage in the cohort was strong. All discovery cohort repertoires had been generated on a single sequencing platform. Rather than using new phenotypic data, the later analysis identified candidate immune exposures from TCR beta sequences and from how often those sequences occurred across donors. The number of typed donors differed by locus: about 620-630 for A, B, C, DRB1 and DQB1; some 540 for DQA1; some 610 for DPA1; and some 430 for DPB1. Among several hundred genotyped donors of the cohort, an average of roughly 230,000 unique TCR beta nucleotide sequences was sequenced per donor, of which about 18% were non-productive. Donor age, sex, ethnicity and CMV serostatus were compiled together with the repertoire data. The study aimed to test whether signatures of past pathogen exposure could be identified by cataloging public T cell receptors. To study patterns of TCR occurrence, a later analysis re-analyzed previously published TCR beta repertoires from under 750 donors and added high-resolution HLA genotyping. HLA typing covered class I and class II loci at four-digit resolution. An early release that covered around 590 HLA-typed donors contained approximately 300 gigabases of sequencing data and around 85 million unique TCR sequences. Of the approximately 400 genotyped donors, 65% to 90% fell in the genetic ancestry cluster associated with self-reported Caucasian donors. Using immunosequencing, the study profiled T cell repertoires from some 670 subjects and related those repertoires to cytomegalovirus serostatus. To predict cytomegalovirus infection status, the study combined high-throughput TCR immunosequencing, statistical association of individual TCRs with disease status, and machine learning.

Germline trimming: 3 bases from V, 6 bases from J; junction bases outside gene matches: 8. According to the germline V gene, CDR1 reads SGDLS and CDR2 reads YYNGEE. The cysteine opens and the phenylalanine closes a CDR3 of 16 amino acids. The retained sequence is limited to the CDR3, 48 bases, with the frame set at the first base. The receptor library was made with the immunoSEQ multiplex PCR assay. The multiplex PCR relied on a mix of 60 forward primers for TCR Vbeta segments and 13 reverse primers for TCR Jbeta segments. A multiplex PCR assay on genomic DNA amplified the CDR3 region of rearranged TCR beta genes. The Illumina HiSeq System was used to sequence the amplified TCR beta libraries as 87-base-pair reads. The published analysis was carried out like this. In a later analysis, about 80 million unique TCR beta chains were counted across the 666 repertoires, and roughly 9.9 million of these chains were shared by at least two donors. Raw reads were error-corrected and collapsed into unique sequences with a nearest-neighbor algorithm that merged closely related sequences to remove PCR and sequencing errors. V, D and J gene segments were assigned by aligning CDR3 sequences to IMGT reference sequences. Each retained sequence needed at least a six-nucleotide match to both a V gene segment and a J gene segment. Rearrangements were classified as productive when the CDR3 lacked stop codons and remained in frame with V and J, and all other rearrangements were classified as non-productive. Following IMGT convention, CDR3 was defined as the stretch from the second conserved V-encoded cysteine to the conserved J-encoded phenylalanine. In an earlier analysis of some 550 of the donors, sequences lacking an unambiguous match to a single V gene segment were excluded. An earlier analysis of a few hundred of the donors classified V segments as functional when productive rearrangements were above 56.7% and as segregating when the standard deviation between donors was above 5%. A statistical classification framework was built to diagnose cytomegalovirus status from the catalog of TCR beta chain sequences. V and J gene assignment, in a later analysis, came from comparing TCR nucleotide sequences with IMGT/GENE-DB human TR gene sequences. Using the TCRdist pipeline, a later analysis assigned CDR3 sequences along with most-parsimonious VDJ recombination scenarios. In a later analysis, each TCR beta chain was defined by its CDR3 amino acid sequence together with its V-gene family, and reads lacking a unique V-gene family were excluded. To address suspected cross-contamination and a sequencing artifact, a later analysis removed approximately 600 highly shared, low-generation-probability nucleotide sequences. For each public chain, a later analysis derived a clonal expansion index from normalized ranks of inferred template counts within each repertoire. In a later analysis, generation probabilities were computed with a VDJ recombination model fitted to out-of-frame rearrangements, and the resulting probabilities were checked against IGoR. In a later analysis, TCR-TCR, TCR-HLA and TCR-CMV co-occurrence was scored with hypergeometric tests, and a repertoire-size bias correction was applied to TCR pairs. In a later analysis, false discovery rates were estimated by permuting HLA or CMV assignments 20 times. In a later analysis, co-occurring TCRs were grouped using DBSCAN, and TCRdist sequence similarity was added for clustering within HLA-allele-positive subsets. Repertoires with fewer than 30,000 or more than 120,000 public chains were left out of co-occurrence clustering, as were four to six repertoires with anomalous nucleotide sharing. TCRdb provides this immuneACCESS table in a form limited to in-frame rearrangements. Some clones are lacking; in checked studies, under half of them reflect an unresolved V gene, and why the rest are absent is not known. That table supplies the V and J calls and clone size; D and trimming were determined from the DNA. This sample gives fewer than 150,000 clones in total; 78% of them show up just once. Of the sample, less than 3.5% is held by the ten largest clones.

Study-wide findings and limitations: The sequencing pipeline was judged likely to have produced a cluster of highly shared sequence variants as a technical artifact. A further reported finding was that TCR beta sequences accurately predicted the HLA-A and HLA-B alleles for most subjects in the first cohort. Because counts were too low, seventeen rarely observed V segments, including chromosome 9 orphons, were excluded from the earlier analysis of about 500 of the donors. In an earlier analysis of more than 450 of the donors, most TCR beta V segments were observed in productive rearrangements about 90% or about 30% of the time, broadly matching IMGT annotations. A later analysis associated 15,000 to 20,000 TCR beta sequences with specific HLA alleles at a false discovery rate of 0.05. Correlated functional status among segregating V segments might reflect linkage disequilibrium, but an unknown experimental factor could not be ruled out. Across donors, most TCR sequences were observed very rarely, whereas some public TCRs were present in many individuals. Compared with equally common non-associated chains, HLA-associated TCR beta chains in a later analysis were more clonally expanded and had lower generation probabilities. In a later genetic analysis, fewer N-insertions in productive TCRs were reported among donors in an Asian-associated ancestry cluster than the roughly 710-donor mean. Three of the identified cytomegalovirus-associated TCR beta chains were confirmed in vitro to be specific for cytomegalovirus antigens. A later analysis found that most CMV-associated TCR beta chains appeared HLA-restricted, with HLA associations seemingly driven largely by CMV exposure. Assigning TCR associations to individual alleles was difficult when HLA alleles, especially DR and DQ, strongly co-occurred. The study listed around 160 TCR beta chains as associated with cytomegalovirus. Some IMGT-functional V segments, including TRBV6-2 and TRBV6-3, could not be distinguished by the 87-base-pair reads and were therefore excluded. According to a later analysis, TCR association rates differed among HLA loci, with DRB1 alleles showing the most associated TCRs and HLA-C alleles showing the fewest. The only immune exposure information available for the cohort was CMV serostatus. In a later analysis, several top co-occurrence clusters were reported to appear linked to parvovirus B19, influenza, CMV and Epstein-Barr virus. The presence/absence analyses assumed that sequencing depth was roughly uniform across donors, and that assumption may not be true. The classifier was reported to diagnose cytomegalovirus status with high specificity and sensitivity in both the original and validation cohorts. V-gene and J-gene trimming of TCR beta chains was associated with a missense DCLRE1C variant in a later genetic analysis, and the association was replicated in an independent cohort. HLA typing was unavailable for some donors at each locus, so association tests used only the typed subset. This cohort had only TCR beta chains sequenced, and the lack of alpha or paired-chain data limited which features could be detected. The authors suggested that the approach could potentially be extended to other disease states and immunological phenotypes.

This chain joins TRBV9 to TRBJ2-1, and TRBD1 aligns with 11 junction nucleotides. Material for sequencing was PBMCs. The TCR originated in a male donor in good health and CMV-seronegative. Here is the DNA: TGTGCCAGCAGCGACCGGGACAGGGGGGCGGCCAATGAGCAGTTCTTC. This codes for CASSDRDRGAANEQFF.